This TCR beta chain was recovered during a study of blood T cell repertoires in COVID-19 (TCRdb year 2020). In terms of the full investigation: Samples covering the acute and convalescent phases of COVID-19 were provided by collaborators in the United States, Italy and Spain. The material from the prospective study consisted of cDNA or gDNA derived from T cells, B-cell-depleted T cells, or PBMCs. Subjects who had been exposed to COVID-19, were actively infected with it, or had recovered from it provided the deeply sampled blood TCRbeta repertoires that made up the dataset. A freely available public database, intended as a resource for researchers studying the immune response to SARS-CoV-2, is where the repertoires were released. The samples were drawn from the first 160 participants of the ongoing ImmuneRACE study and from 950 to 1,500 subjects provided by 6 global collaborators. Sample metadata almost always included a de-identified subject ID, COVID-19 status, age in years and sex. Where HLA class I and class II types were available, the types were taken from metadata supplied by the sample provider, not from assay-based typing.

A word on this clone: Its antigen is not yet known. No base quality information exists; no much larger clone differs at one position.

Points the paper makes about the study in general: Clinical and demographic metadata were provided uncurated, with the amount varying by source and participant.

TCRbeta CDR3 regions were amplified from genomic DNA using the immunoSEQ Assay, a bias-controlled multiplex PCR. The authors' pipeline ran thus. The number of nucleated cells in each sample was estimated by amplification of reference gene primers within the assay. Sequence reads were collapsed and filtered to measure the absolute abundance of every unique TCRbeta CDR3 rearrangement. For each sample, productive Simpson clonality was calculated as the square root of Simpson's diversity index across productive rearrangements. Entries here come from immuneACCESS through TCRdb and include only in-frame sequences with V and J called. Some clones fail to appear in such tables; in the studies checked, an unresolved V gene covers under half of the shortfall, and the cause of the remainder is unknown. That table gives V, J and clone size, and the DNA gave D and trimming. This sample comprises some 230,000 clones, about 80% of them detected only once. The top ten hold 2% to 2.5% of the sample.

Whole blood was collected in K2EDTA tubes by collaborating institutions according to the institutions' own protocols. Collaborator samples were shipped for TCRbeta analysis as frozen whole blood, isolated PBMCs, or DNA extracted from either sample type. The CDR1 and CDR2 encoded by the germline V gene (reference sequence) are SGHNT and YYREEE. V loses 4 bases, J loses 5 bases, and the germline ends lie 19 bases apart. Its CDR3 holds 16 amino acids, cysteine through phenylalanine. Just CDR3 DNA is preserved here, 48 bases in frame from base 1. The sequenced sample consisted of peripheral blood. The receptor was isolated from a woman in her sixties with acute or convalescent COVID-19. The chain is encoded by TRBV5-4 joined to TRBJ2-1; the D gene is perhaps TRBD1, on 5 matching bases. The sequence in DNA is TGTGCCAGCAGCAAAACTCTAACTCAGGGTCACAATGAGCAGTTCTTC. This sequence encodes CASSKTLTQGHNEQFF.